One and the same sample provided the 32 T cell receptor beta chains below, sequenced in a study of T cell responses to AZD1222 COVID-19 vaccine. Here immunoSEQ multiplex PCR was the method, and the copy in TCRdb shows in-frame clones only, minus some. The sample shows 200,000 to 250,000 clones, just over 90% of them seen only once. Sequenced material: peripheral blood, taken on day 0 of MenACWY control vaccination. These receptors came from an adult in good health.

The chain combines TRBV11-1 with TRBJ1-1; TRBD1 matches at 7 bases. CDR3 length: 15 amino acids. The V and J ends lost 5 bases and 5 bases, in that order; junction bases with no gene match: 11. The germline gives CDR1 SGHAT, CDR2 FQDESV (reference sequence). For the CDR3, the DNA is TGTGCCAGCAGCCGACAGGGAGGGGGTCGGACTGAAGCTTTCTTT. This codes for CASSRQGGGRTEAFF.

In regard to this clone: The sample contains more than one DNA sequence encoding this CDR3. The chain combines TRBV6-6 with TRBJ1-1, with D possibly being TRBD1 (5 bases). CDR3 length: 14 amino acids. CDR1 is MNHNY, CDR2 SVGAGI, per germline (reference sequence). V lost 6 bases to trimming and J lost 1 base, with 12 bases between them. CDR3 residues: CASSPPGGNTEAFF. The CDR3 region has the DNA TGTGCCAGCAGCCCCCCGGGGGGGAACACTGAAGCTTTCTTT.

This clone was recorded once. The chain has TRBV15 and TRBJ2-5; D is unresolved. Trimming cost V 0 bases and J 3 bases, with 8 bases left between them. There are 14 residues in the CDR3. Germline values: CDR1 LNHNV, CDR2 YYDKDF (reference sequence). The CDR3: CATSRDRAKETQYF. The DNA for the CDR3 is TGTGCCACCAGCAGAGATCGGGCCAAAGAGACCCAGTACTTC.

The V call is TRBV5-4, the J call TRBJ1-6; tentative D call: TRBD1 (6 bases). V gave up 5 bases and J gave up 7 bases, with 22 bases separating them. The CDR3 is 17 amino acids. From germline, CDR1 is SGHNT and CDR2 YYREEE (reference sequence). The CDR3 protein is CASRVGGLADINSPLHF. The CDR3 DNA reads TGTGCCAGCAGGGTGGGGGGGCTAGCCGACATAAATTCACCCCTCCACTTT.

The gene calls are TRBV27 and TRBJ2-3; D unclear. CDR1 and CDR2 from the germline V gene are MNHEY and SMNVEV (reference sequence). The CDR3 totals 13 residues. The V gene lost 5 bases and the J gene lost 2 bases, with 8 bases spanning the gap. CDR3 loop: CASSPPFTDTQYF. For the CDR3, the DNA is TGTGCCAGCAGTCCGCCTTTCACAGATACGCAGTATTTT.

The chain is built from TRBV5-1 and TRBJ1-3; D is unclear. The CDR3 sequence is 13 residues long. The germline gives CDR1 SGHRS, CDR2 YFSETQ. V lost 5 bases and J 2 bases, leaving 8 bases between the germline ends. CDR3 bases: TGCGCCAGCAGACAAGTCACTGGAAACACCATATATTTT. Translation: CASRQVTGNTIYF.

The chain couples TRBV4-2 to TRBJ1-2, with D tentatively TRBD1 (5 bases). The germline gives CDR1 LGHNA, CDR2 YNFKEQ. Trimming took 1 base from V and 4 from J, leaving 16 bases between them. This CDR3 is built from 16 residues. CDR3 nucleotides: TGTGCCAGCAGCCAAGCGGACAAACAAAGGACCTATGGCTACACCTTC. Translated: CASSQADKQRTYGYTF.

The chain has TRBV19 and TRBJ2-7; a weak D match, TRBD2 (5 bases). Germline values: CDR1 LNHDA, CDR2 SQIVND (reference sequence). This CDR3 region has 14 residues. Between the trimmed V and J ends, which lost 8 bases and 0 bases, there was a span of 14 bases. The CDR3: CASRDPLRSYEQYF. CDR3 bases: TGTGCCAGTCGGGATCCACTACGCTCCTACGAGCAGTACTTC.

The table lists this clone with a count of one. This chain joins TRBV3-1 (or the pseudogene TRBV3-2) and TRBJ1-2; tentatively, D is TRBD1 (5 bases). Trimming left V 0 bases short and J 4 bases short, with 9 bases between. The CDR3 sequence is 14 residues long. Germline V gene sequence: CDR1 LGHDT, CDR2 YNNKEL (reference sequence). In DNA, the CDR3 is TGTGCCAGCAGCCAAGATCGGGGCGTCTATGGCTACACCTTC. The encoded protein is CASSQDRGVYGYTF.

The V call is TRBV4-1, the J call TRBJ1-1; TRBD1 agrees at 7 bases. The V gene's germline CDR1 is MGHRA and CDR2 YSYEKL. The CDR3 covers 14 residues. J lost 4 bases, V lost 1 base, and 3 bases had no gene match. Written as DNA, the CDR3 is TGCGCCAGCAGCCAAGTCCACAGGGGCACTGAAGCTTTCTTT. Amino acid sequence: CASSQVHRGTEAFF.

The V gene is TRBV2, the J gene TRBJ1-2, with 9 bases lining up with TRBD1. CDR3 length equals 14 residues. V was clipped by 9 bases and J by 8 bases; unmatched bases: 13. CDR1 is SNHLY, CDR2 FYNNEI, per germline. CDR3 bases: TGTGCCAGGGGCCCGGGACAGGGTGTAGGAGGCTACACCTTC. Translating it yields CARGPGQGVGGYTF.

In its sample, this clone was seen once. The chain has TRBV5-1 and TRBJ2-7; weak D call: TRBD1 (5 bases). The germline V and J ends were trimmed by 2 bases and 1 base, with 7 bases remaining between them. CDR3 length: 13 amino acids. CDR1 SGHRS and CDR2 YFSETQ come from the germline V gene. Here the CDR3 reads CASSFRQSYEQYF. CDR3 DNA sequence: TGCGCCAGCAGCTTCCGACAGTCCTACGAGCAGTACTTC.

The chain joins TRBV7-9 to TRBJ1-4; D remains ambiguous. V gave up 0 bases and J gave up 9 bases, with 11 bases separating them. Germline CDR1 is SEHNR and CDR2 is FQNEAQ (reference sequence). The CDR3 spans 14 residues. The CDR3 bases are TGTGCCAGCAGCTTAGCTTCGGCAGTTCAAAAACTGTTTTTT. Translation: CASSLASAVQKLFF. Using reference TRBV7-9 and TRBJ1-4 for the parts outside the CDR3, the full variable domain is DTGVSQNPRHKITKRGQNVTFRCDPISEHNRLYWYRQTLGQGPEFLTYFQNEAQLEKSRLLSDRFSAERPKGSFSTLEIQRTEQGDSAMYLCASSLASAVQKLFFGSGTQLSVL.

This clone was picked up a small number of times. The chain employs TRBV30 and TRBJ1-2; D call uncertain. The CDR3 length is 12 residues. V was cut by 0 bases and J by 4 bases, with 6 bases left in between. Germline values: CDR1 GTSNPN, CDR2 SVGIG (reference sequence). CDR3 amino acids: CAWSVGGYGYTF. For the CDR3, the DNA is TGTGCCTGGAGTGTGGGTGGCTATGGCTACACCTTC. Based on the CDR3 plus reference TRBV30 and TRBJ1-2, the full variable domain is SQTIHQWPATLVQPVGSPLSLECTVEGTSNPNLYWYRQAAGRGLQLLFYSVGIGQISSEVPQNLSASRPQDRQFILSSKKLLLSDSGFYLCAWSVGGYGYTFGSGTRLTVV.

The CDR3 is CATSIFQAGEETQYF. Here the CDR3 DNA reads TGTGCCACCAGCATTTTCCAGGCGGGGGAAGAGACCCAGTACTTC. This chain joins TRBV15 and TRBJ2-5; 7 nucleotides match TRBD2. Germline V lookup: CDR1 LNHNV, CDR2 YYDKDF (reference sequence). Trimming cost V 4 bases and J 3 bases; bases outside gene matches: 8. The CDR3 length is 15 residues.

V usage is TRBV10-3 and J usage is TRBJ1-1; 7 bases are a match to TRBD1. After removal of 8 bases from V and 2 bases from J, the junction contained 5 bases not matched to a gene. Germline CDR1 ENHRY, CDR2 SYGVKD. CDR3 length: 13 residues. The CDR3 nucleotides are TGTGCCATCTCCGGGACAGCAAACACTGAAGCTTTCTTT. Its translation: CAISGTANTEAFF.

The chain couples TRBV14 to TRBJ1-1; D gene unclear. V lost 0 bases to trimming and J lost 1 base, with 9 bases between them. Germline V CDR1 and CDR2: SGHDN, FVKESK. The CDR3 length is 15 residues. The CDR3 nucleotides read TGTGCCAGCAGCCAAGAGGGGTTGGCGAACACTGAAGCTTTCTTT. Translated: CASSQEGLANTEAFF.

V and J are TRBV28 and TRBJ1-2; TRBD1 might be the D (5 bases). Trimming pared 2 bases from V and 8 bases from J, leaving 12 bases between. CDR1 is MDHEN and CDR2 is SYDVKM in the germline V gene. This CDR3 spans 13 amino acids. CDR3 sequence: CASSLDRPPGYTF. The CDR3 DNA reads TGTGCCAGCAGTTTAGACAGACCCCCGGGCTACACCTTC.

The chain employs TRBV5-1 and TRBJ1-1, with D uncertain. From germline, CDR1 is SGHRS and CDR2 YFSETQ. The V end lost 0 bases, the J end lost 0 bases, and 12 bases lay between the germline ends. The CDR3 consists of 16 residues. CDR3 amino acids: CASSLGGRSVNTEAFF. The CDR3 coding sequence is TGCGCCAGCAGCTTGGGAGGGAGATCGGTGAACACTGAAGCTTTCTTT.

In its sample, this clone was seen once. This rearrangement joins TRBV30 to TRBJ1-1, with D tentatively TRBD1 (5 bases). CDR3 size: 14 residues. V lost 2 bases and J 1 base, leaving 11 bases between the germline ends. Germline V gene lookup returns CDR1 GTSNPN and CDR2 SVGIG (reference sequence). The CDR3 here is CAWSTRQRNTEAFF. As DNA, the CDR3 is TGTGCCTGGAGTACCCGACAGAGGAACACTGAAGCTTTCTTT. Drawing the rest from reference TRBV30 and TRBJ1-1, the complete variable domain is SQTIHQWPATLVQPVGSPLSLECTVEGTSNPNLYWYRQAAGRGLQLLFYSVGIGQISSEVPQNLSASRPQDRQFILSSKKLLLSDSGFYLCAWSTRQRNTEAFFGQGTRLTVV.

V gene TRBV18 combines with J gene TRBJ1-6; tentatively, D is TRBD1 (5 bases). Per the germline V gene, CDR1 is KGHSH and CDR2 is LQKENI. The CDR3 runs to 15 residues. V lost 6 bases and J 4 bases, leaving 13 bases between the germline ends. The CDR3 DNA sequence: TGTGCCAGCTCTCGGGACGCAGATTATAATTCACCCCTCCACTTT. Amino acids: CASSRDADYNSPLHF.

This chain links TRBV5-1 with TRBJ1-2; 8 bases are shared with TRBD1. The CDR3 sequence is 14 residues long. Per germline, CDR1 SGHRS and CDR2 YFSETQ. J lost 4 bases, V lost 4 bases, and 6 bases had no gene match. CDR3 DNA sequence: TGCGCCAGCAGCCCAGGGGGCGGCATCTATGGCTACACCTTC. It encodes CASSPGGGIYGYTF.

The chain is built from TRBV19 and TRBJ1-1, with 10 bases matching TRBD1. J gave up 5 bases and V 4 bases, and 7 bases lay outside the gene matches. The CDR3 sequence is 15 residues long. Germline V lookup: CDR1 LNHDA, CDR2 SQIVND (reference sequence). The CDR3 DNA sequence: TGTGCCAGTAGTACGAGACAGGGGGCGCAAACTGAAGCTTTCTTT. It encodes CASSTRQGAQTEAFF.

This chain links TRBV10-3 with TRBJ1-6; tentatively, D is TRBD1 (5 bases). V was cut by 1 base and J by 7 bases, with 11 bases left in between. The germline V gene has CDR1 ENHRY and CDR2 SYGVKD. The CDR3 contains 15 residues. CDR3 amino acids: CAISEFGTENSPLHF. DNA of the CDR3: TGTGCCATCAGTGAGTTCGGGACGGAAAATTCACCCCTCCACTTT.

The V call is TRBV4-3, the J call TRBJ1-2; D not resolved. Trimming cost V 0 bases and J 2 bases, with 7 bases left between them. In germline, CDR1 is LGHNA, CDR2 YSLEER. The length of the CDR3 is 14 residues. The CDR3 protein is CASSQDRRNYGYTF. CDR3 DNA sequence: TGCGCCAGCAGCCAAGATAGGAGGAACTATGGCTACACCTTC.

This clone was recorded once. V is TRBV30 and J is TRBJ1-4, with a tentative D call TRBD1 (6 bases). Germline lookup yields CDR1 GTSNPN and CDR2 SVGIG (reference sequence). This CDR3 region has 12 residues. Between the trimmed V and J ends, which lost 2 bases and 15 bases, there was a span of 16 bases. The DNA of the CDR3 is TGTGCCTGGAGTAAACAGGGAAGACTGGTGTTTTTT. This codes for CAWSKQGRLVFF.

CDR3 DNA: TGCGCCAGCAGCCCTCTCGGGACAGGGCCTTACGAGCAGTACTTC. Amino acid sequence: CASSPLGTGPYEQYF. The chain has TRBV4-1 and TRBJ2-7; TRBD1 agrees at 9 bases. Germline loops: CDR1 MGHRA, CDR2 YSYEKL. The junction had 8 bases not matched to a gene; V was cut back by 4 bases and J by 4 bases. CDR3 length: 15 amino acids.

The CDR3 sequence: CATERGSLSYEQYF. CDR3 in DNA: TGTGCCACCGAGCGGGGGAGTCTATCTTACGAGCAGTACTTC. The chain is built from TRBV2 and TRBJ2-7; 8 bases agree with TRBD2. Germline-derived CDR1 and CDR2 are SNHLY and FYNNEI. This CDR3 has 14 amino acids. V was clipped by 10 bases and J by 4 bases; unmatched bases: 12.

The rearrangement links TRBV18 to TRBJ2-7; 8 nucleotides match TRBD1. Germline V CDR1 and CDR2: KGHSH, LQKENI. The CDR3 extends over 17 amino acids. Trimming at V came to 4 bases and at J to 5 bases, leaving 16 bases not matched to a gene. For the CDR3, the DNA is TGTGCCAGCTCACAAGGCCCCCCCTCAGGGGGCAGGGACGAGCAGTACTTC. It is translated as CASSQGPPSGGRDEQYF.

The chain is built from TRBV6-5 and TRBJ2-6; D gene ambiguous. CDR3 length equals 16 residues. V was trimmed by 0 bases and J by 5 bases, leaving 11 bases between them. Germline values: CDR1 MNHEY, CDR2 SVGAGI. CDR3 in amino acids: CASSYSRELRANVLTF. In DNA form, the CDR3 reads TGTGCCAGCAGTTACTCTCGAGAGTTAAGGGCCAACGTCCTGACTTTC.

The chain links TRBV7-3 to TRBJ1-1; D unresolved. CDR1 and CDR2 (germline): SGHTA, FQGTGA. This CDR3 contains 13 residues. Trimming removed 5 bases at V and 5 bases at J, with 12 bases between. Here the CDR3 reads CASSDQPKTEAFF. CDR3 in DNA: TGTGCCAGCAGCGACCAGCCGAAGACTGAAGCTTTCTTT.

The V gene is TRBV29-1, the J gene TRBJ1-5, with D possibly being TRBD1 (5 bases). Germline V gives CDR1 SQVTM, CDR2 ANQGSEA. V lost 6 bases, J lost 4 bases, and 13 bases lay in between. CDR3 length equals 13 residues. The CDR3 sequence is CSVAEGRNQPQHF. In DNA form, the CDR3 reads TGCAGCGTCGCAGAGGGGAGGAATCAGCCCCAGCATTTT.